These T cell receptor beta chains were read from a single sample in a study of identical twins. TCRdb re-called the 5' RACE reads with MiXCR, one entry per CDR3 protein. The sample records around 530,000 distinct CDR3 sequences, around 15% being singletons. Separately, the same data were catalogued under a study of yellow fever vaccine responses in identical twins.

The sample was CD4+ T cells sorted from blood. Receptor source: a woman younger than 35 in good health. Both conserved end residues are part of each CDR3. Each record gives: CDR3 DNA, CDR3 protein, CDR3 length, J gene, clone size, V gene, D gene. D genes are given only for firm matches. Not all rows give a size; the values are once, few, many and, for expanded clones, a class.

TGTGCCAGCAGCCAGGGCCGAGTATATGGCTACACCTTC CASSQGRVYGYTF 13 TRBJ1-2 few TRBV5-5 -
TGTGCCAGCAGTTCGGGGGGGGGGCCTGGCAATGAGCAGTTCTTC CASSSGGGPGNEQFF 15 TRBJ2-1 many TRBV12-3/TRBV12-4 TRBD2
TGCAGCGTTGGGTCGGGAGGTTTCACAGATACGCAGTATTTT CSVGSGGFTDTQYF 14 TRBJ2-3 - TRBV29-1 TRBD2
TGCAGTGCTAGACCTCGCGGCTATGGCTACACCTTC CSARPRGYGYTF 12 TRBJ1-2 few TRBV20-1 -
TGTGCCAGCAGTTCGACCGGGCAGGACTATGGCTACACCTTC CASSSTGQDYGYTF 14 TRBJ1-2 many TRBV12-3/TRBV12-4 -
TGCGCCAGCAGCCAAGATGGGCGGGAAAACTATGGCTACACCTTC CASSQDGRENYGYTF 15 TRBJ1-2 many TRBV4-1 -
TGTGCCAGTCAGTTCGGTGGGAGAACTGGAAACACCATATATTTT CASQFGGRTGNTIYF 15 TRBJ1-3 - TRBV12-3/TRBV12-4 -
TGTGCCAGCAGTTTAGCGCTACAGGCTATACTCTCTGGGGCCAACGTCCTGACTTTC CASSLALQAILSGANVLTF 19 TRBJ2-6 few TRBV12-3/TRBV12-4 -
TGTGCCAGCAGTGACGGCCCTAACTATGGCTACACCTTC CASSDGPNYGYTF 13 TRBJ1-2 few TRBV2 -
TGTGCCAGTAGTATAAGCGTCGGGGGGCGAGCCACTGAAGCTTTCTTT CASSISVGGRATEAFF 16 TRBJ1-1 few TRBV19 -
TGTGCCAGCAGGGGGGACGGAAGCTCCTATAATTCACCCCTCCACTTT CASRGDGSSYNSPLHF 16 TRBJ1-6 few TRBV2 -
TGTGGATCAAGGGGGCAGGGTGGTTCACAGTACTTC CGSRGQGGSQYF 12 TRBJ2-7 - TRBV10-3 TRBD1
TGTGCCAGCAGCCAAGATTATCTCACCTCCTACGAGCAGTACTTC CASSQDYLTSYEQYF 15 TRBJ2-7 few TRBV3-1 -
TGCAGTGCTCCCCACACGACCCTGCTTACCAAAAACATTCAGTACTTC CSAPHTTLLTKNIQYF 16 TRBJ2-4 - TRBV20-1 -
TGTGCCAGCAGTTACGGGCAGGGCGTTAGCAATCAGCCCCAGCATTTT CASSYGQGVSNQPQHF 16 TRBJ1-5 few TRBV6-5 -
TGTGCCAGCAGCCAAGCTCGCGGGGGGCTAGAGACCCAGTACTTC CASSQARGGLETQYF 15 TRBJ2-5 - TRBV14 TRBD2
TGCAGTGCTAGACCTAGCGGCACCTACGAGCAGTACTTC CSARPSGTYEQYF 13 TRBJ2-7 few TRBV20-1 TRBD2
TGCAGTGCTAGAGTACCAGGGAACCCTACGGAGCAGTACTTC CSARVPGNPTEQYF 14 TRBJ2-7 few TRBV20-1 -
TGTGCCAGCAGCCAGCAGGGACTAGCGGGGGGGAACGACAATGAGCAGTTCTTC CASSQQGLAGGNDNEQFF 18 TRBJ2-1 - TRBV11-1 TRBD2
TGTGCCAGCAACCCGGGGGTCACAGAGCACTCTGGGGCCAACGTCCTGACTTTC CASNPGVTEHSGANVLTF 18 TRBJ2-6 few TRBV12-3/TRBV12-4 -
TGTGCCAGCAGCGCCCGGGGGGACTATGGCTACACCTTC CASSARGDYGYTF 13 TRBJ1-2 - TRBV11-2 -
TGCAGTGCACCTCCAAAGGGGCTTAATGAGCAGTTCTTC CSAPPKGLNEQFF 13 TRBJ2-1 - TRBV20-1 -
TGCAGTGCTAGAGAGGGGGGGATCCCTGAAGCTTTCTTT CSAREGGIPEAFF 13 TRBJ1-1 few TRBV20-1 -
TGCGCCAGCAGCTGGGGACTAGCGTATTACAATGAGCAGTTCTTC CASSWGLAYYNEQFF 15 TRBJ2-1 - TRBV5-1 TRBD2
TGCAGCGTTCTAGGTTTGGAGACCCAGTACTTC CSVLGLETQYF 11 TRBJ2-5 few TRBV29-1 -
TGTGCCAGTAGTATAGTTGGCGCGGGAGGCAATCAGCCCCAGCATTTT CASSIVGAGGNQPQHF 16 TRBJ1-5 few TRBV19 -
TGTGCCAGCAGCCCCACGACCGGCACAGATACGCAGTATTTT CASSPTTGTDTQYF 14 TRBJ2-3 few TRBV7-8 -
TGTGCCAGCAGCCAAGAAGTCAGGACTAGGGGTGAGCAGTTCTTC CASSQEVRTRGEQFF 15 TRBJ2-1 - TRBV4-2 TRBD2
TGTGCCAGCAGCTTAGTTTCCAGGAACTCCTACAATGAGCAGTTCTTC CASSLVSRNSYNEQFF 16 TRBJ2-1 - TRBV7-6 -
TGTGCCAGCAGGACACCCCAGGGAAGCGGCTACACCTTC CASRTPQGSGYTF 13 TRBJ1-2 few TRBV2 -
TGTGCCACCCAAGACGGGGGGGTGGGCGATACGCAGTATTTT CATQDGGVGDTQYF 14 TRBJ2-3 - TRBV25-1 TRBD2
TGTGCCAGCAAGGGGGGACGGAGGAACACTGAAGCTTTCTTT CASKGGRRNTEAFF 14 TRBJ1-1 few TRBV6-1 -